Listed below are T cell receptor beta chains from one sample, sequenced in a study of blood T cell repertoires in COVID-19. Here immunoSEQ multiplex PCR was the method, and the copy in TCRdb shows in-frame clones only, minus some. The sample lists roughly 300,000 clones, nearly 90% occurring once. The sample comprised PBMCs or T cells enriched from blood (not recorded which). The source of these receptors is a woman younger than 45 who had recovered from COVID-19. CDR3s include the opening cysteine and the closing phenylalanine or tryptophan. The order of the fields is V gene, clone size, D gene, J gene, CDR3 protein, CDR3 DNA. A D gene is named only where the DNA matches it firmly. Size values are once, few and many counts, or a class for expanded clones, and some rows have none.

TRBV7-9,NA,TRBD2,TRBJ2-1,CASSLTGLAGTYNEQFF,TGTGCCAGCAGCTTAACGGGACTAGCGGGGACTTACAATGAGCAGTTCTTC
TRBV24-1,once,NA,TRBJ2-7,CATRGQGSPYEQYF,TGTGCCACCAGGGGGCAGGGGAGCCCCTACGAGCAGTACTTC
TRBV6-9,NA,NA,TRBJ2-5,CASSYLAPAGGNQETQYF,TGTGCCAGCAGTTATCTTGCCCCGGCAGGGGGGAACCAAGAGACCCAGTACTTC
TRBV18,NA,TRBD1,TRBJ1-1,CASSPRRTGGEAFF,TGTGCCAGCTCACCACGACGGACAGGGGGAGAAGCTTTCTTT
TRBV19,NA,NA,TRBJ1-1,CASSLPGLEAFF,TGTGCCAGTAGTCTCCCAGGACTTGAAGCTTTCTTT
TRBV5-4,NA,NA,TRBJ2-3,CASSGGPTDTQYF,TGTGCCAGCTCCGGGGGGCCCACAGATACGCAGTATTTT
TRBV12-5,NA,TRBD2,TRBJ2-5,CASAYGTSGEQETQYF,TGTGCTAGTGCCTACGGGACTAGCGGGGAACAAGAGACCCAGTACTTC
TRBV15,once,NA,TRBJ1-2,CATSSIRDYGYTF,TGTGCCACCAGCAGTATTCGGGACTATGGCTACACCTTC
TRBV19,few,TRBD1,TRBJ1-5,CASRGIIRTGRVQPQHF,TGTGCCAGTAGGGGAATTATTCGGACAGGGAGGGTTCAGCCCCAGCATTTT
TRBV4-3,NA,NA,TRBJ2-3,CASSPPLRTNTDTQYF,TGCGCCAGCAGCCCCCCTTTACGGACAAACACAGATACGCAGTATTTT
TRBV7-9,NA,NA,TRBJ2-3,CASSLFPSTDTQYF,TGTGCCAGCAGCTTATTCCCGAGCACAGATACGCAGTATTTT
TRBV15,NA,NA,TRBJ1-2,CATSMSGGYGYTF,TGTGCCACCAGCATGTCAGGTGGCTATGGCTACACCTTC
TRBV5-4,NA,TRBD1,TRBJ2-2,CASSPGQRNTGELFF,TGTGCCAGCAGCCCGGGACAGAGGAACACCGGGGAGCTGTTTTTT
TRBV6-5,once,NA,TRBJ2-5,CASSPGTSKGETQYF,TGTGCCAGCAGTCCCGGGACATCTAAGGGAGAGACCCAGTACTTC
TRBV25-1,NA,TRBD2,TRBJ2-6,CASWGGLGWAGANVLTF,TGTGCCAGCTGGGGGGGACTGGGGTGGGCTGGGGCCAACGTCCTGACTTTC
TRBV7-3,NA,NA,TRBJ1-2,CASSPRGGTEYGYTF,TGTGCCAGCAGCCCCCGGGGGGGAACGGAATATGGCTACACCTTC
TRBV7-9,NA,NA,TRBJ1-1,CASSLTRLTGRHPNTEAFF,TGTGCCAGCAGCCTAACTCGGTTAACAGGGCGTCACCCGAACACTGAAGCTTTCTTT
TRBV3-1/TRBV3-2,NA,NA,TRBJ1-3,CASSQTPSGTGNTIYF,TGTGCCAGCAGCCAAACCCCCTCAGGGACTGGAAACACCATATATTTT
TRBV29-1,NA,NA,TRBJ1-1,CSAQQQGNTEAFF,TGCAGCGCCCAACAACAGGGTAACACTGAAGCTTTCTTT
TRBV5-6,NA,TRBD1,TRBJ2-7,CASSPTPGGAYEQYF,TGTGCCAGCAGCCCGACTCCAGGGGGTGCTTACGAGCAGTACTTC
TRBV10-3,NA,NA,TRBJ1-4,CAISPGAEKLFF,TGTGCCATCAGCCCTGGAGCTGAAAAACTGTTTTTT
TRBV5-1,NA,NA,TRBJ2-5,CASSLQGPWETQYF,TGCGCCAGCAGCTTGCAGGGCCCGTGGGAGACCCAGTACTTC
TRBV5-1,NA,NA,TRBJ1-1,CASSLVVGDTEAFF,TGCGCCAGCAGCTTGGTGGTGGGAGACACTGAAGCTTTCTTT
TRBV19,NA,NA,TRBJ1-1,CASIRGTEAFF,TGTGCCAGTATCCGGGGCACTGAAGCTTTCTTT
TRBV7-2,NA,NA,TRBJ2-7,CASSLDRVPYEQYF,TGTGCCAGCAGCTTAGATCGGGTCCCCTACGAGCAGTACTTC
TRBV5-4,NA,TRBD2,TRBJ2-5,CASSLVASGEETQYF,TGTGCCAGCAGCTTGGTGGCTAGCGGGGAGGAGACCCAGTACTTC
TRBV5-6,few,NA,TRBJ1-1,CASSLGEVHRPEAFF,TGTGCCAGCAGCTTGGGGGAGGTGCACCGGCCTGAAGCTTTCTTT
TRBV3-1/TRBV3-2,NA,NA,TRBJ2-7,CASSPSTGNYEQYF,TGTGCCAGCAGCCCATCAACAGGAAACTACGAGCAGTACTTC
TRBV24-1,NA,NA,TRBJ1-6,CATSDLAGRRSPLHF,TGTGCCACCAGTGATTTGGCAGGGCGGCGATCACCCCTCCACTTT
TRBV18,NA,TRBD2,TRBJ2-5,CASSPSGGAGETQYF,TGTGCCAGCTCACCAAGCGGGGGGGCCGGAGAGACCCAGTACTTC
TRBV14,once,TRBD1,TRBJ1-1,CASSQADRGLAEAFF,TGTGCCAGCAGCCAAGCGGACAGGGGTCTCGCTGAAGCTTTCTTT
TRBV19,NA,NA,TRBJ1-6,CASKKGTADNSPLHF,TGTGCCAGTAAAAAAGGTACAGCCGATAATTCACCCCTCCACTTT
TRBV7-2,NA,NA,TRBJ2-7,CASSLEGGASYEQYF,TGTGCCAGCAGCTTAGAGGGCGGGGCGTCCTACGAGCAGTACTTC
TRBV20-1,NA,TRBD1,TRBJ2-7,CSASNRGLYEQYF,TGCAGTGCTAGTAACAGGGGCCTCTACGAGCAGTACTTC
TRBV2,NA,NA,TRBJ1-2,CASSGTWGANYGYTF,TGTGCCAGCAGTGGGACTTGGGGAGCTAACTATGGCTACACCTTC
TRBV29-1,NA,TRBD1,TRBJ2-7,CSVQGQGRYEQYF,TGCAGCGTACAGGGACAGGGGAGATACGAGCAGTACTTC
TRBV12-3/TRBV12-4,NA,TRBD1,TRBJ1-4,CASRDRDGEKLFF,TGTGCCAGCAGGGACAGGGATGGGGAAAAACTGTTTTTT
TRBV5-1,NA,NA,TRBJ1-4,CASRSEGSTNEKLFF,TGCGCCAGCAGGTCCGAGGGATCAACTAATGAAAAACTGTTTTTT
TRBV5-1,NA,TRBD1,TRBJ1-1,CASKGTGTVSNTEAFF,TGCGCCAGCAAGGGAACCGGGACAGTATCGAACACTGAAGCTTTCTTT
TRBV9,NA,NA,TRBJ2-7,CASSVGPAGFGYEQYF,TGTGCCAGCAGCGTGGGCCCGGCGGGGTTTGGTTACGAGCAGTACTTC
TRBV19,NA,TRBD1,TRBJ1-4,CASSLGTGTREKLFF,TGTGCCAGTAGTTTGGGGACAGGGACTAGGGAAAAACTGTTTTTT
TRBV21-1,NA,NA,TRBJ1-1,CANPGGLGTEAFF,TGTGCCAACCCTGGGGGACTGGGGACTGAAGCTTTCTTT
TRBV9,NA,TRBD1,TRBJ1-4,CASSRMGQGISTNEKLFF,TGTGCCAGCAGCCGGATGGGACAGGGGATTTCGACTAATGAAAAACTGTTTTTT
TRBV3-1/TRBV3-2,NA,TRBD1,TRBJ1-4,CASSQGQGGVATNEKLFF,TGTGCCAGCAGCCAAGGACAGGGTGGGGTCGCAACTAATGAAAAACTGTTTTTT
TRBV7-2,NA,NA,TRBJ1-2,CASSLVAWYGYTF,TGTGCCAGCAGCTTAGTAGCCTGGTATGGCTACACCTTC
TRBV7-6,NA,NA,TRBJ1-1,CASRPTVDTEAFF,TGTGCCAGCAGACCCACGGTAGACACTGAAGCTTTCTTT
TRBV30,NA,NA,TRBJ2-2,CAWSREGGFRGELFF,TGTGCCTGGAGTAGAGAGGGCGGCTTCCGCGGGGAGCTGTTTTTT
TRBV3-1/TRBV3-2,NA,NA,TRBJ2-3,CASSHQNTDTQYF,TGTGCCAGCAGCCATCAGAACACAGATACGCAGTATTTT
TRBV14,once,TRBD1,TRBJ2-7,CASSLLPGQASSYEQYF,TGTGCCAGCAGCCTGCTTCCGGGACAGGCAAGCTCCTACGAGCAGTACTTC
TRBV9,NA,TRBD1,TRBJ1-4,CASSTGVRDEKLFF,TGTGCCAGCAGTACAGGGGTTAGGGATGAAAAACTGTTTTTT
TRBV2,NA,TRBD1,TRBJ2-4,CASSRDRGRSDIQYF,TGTGCCAGCAGTAGGGACAGGGGGCGCTCGGACATTCAGTACTTC
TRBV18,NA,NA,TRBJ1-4,CASSRDRNEKLFF,TGTGCCAGCTCACGAGACAGAAATGAAAAACTGTTTTTT
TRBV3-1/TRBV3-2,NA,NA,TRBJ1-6,CASSQLEGVKRSPLHF,TGTGCCAGCAGCCAACTCGAGGGCGTTAAGAGGTCACCCCTCCACTTT